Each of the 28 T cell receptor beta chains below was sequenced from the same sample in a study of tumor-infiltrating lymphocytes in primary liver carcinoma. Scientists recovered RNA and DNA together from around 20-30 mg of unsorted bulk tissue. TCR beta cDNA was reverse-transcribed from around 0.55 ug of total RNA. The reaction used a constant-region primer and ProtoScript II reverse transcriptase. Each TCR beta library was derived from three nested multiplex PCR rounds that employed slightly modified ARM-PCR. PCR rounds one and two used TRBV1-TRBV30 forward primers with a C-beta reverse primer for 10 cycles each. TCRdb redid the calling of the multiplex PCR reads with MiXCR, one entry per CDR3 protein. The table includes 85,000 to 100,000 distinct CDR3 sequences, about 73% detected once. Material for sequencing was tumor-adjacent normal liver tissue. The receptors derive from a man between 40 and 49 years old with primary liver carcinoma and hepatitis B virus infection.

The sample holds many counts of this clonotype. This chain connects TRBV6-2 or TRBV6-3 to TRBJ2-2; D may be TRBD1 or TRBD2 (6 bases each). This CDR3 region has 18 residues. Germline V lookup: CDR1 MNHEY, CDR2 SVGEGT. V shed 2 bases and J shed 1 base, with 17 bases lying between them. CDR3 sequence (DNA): TGTGCCAGCAGTTACGCGGGGACACAATCACTGAACACCGGGGAGCTGTTTTTT. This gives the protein CASSYAGTQSLNTGELFF.

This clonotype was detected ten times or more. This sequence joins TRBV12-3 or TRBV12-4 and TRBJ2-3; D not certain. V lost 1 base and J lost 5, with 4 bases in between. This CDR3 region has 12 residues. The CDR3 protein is CASSLGRDTQYF. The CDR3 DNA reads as TGTGCCAGCAGTTTAGGCAGAGATACGCAGTATTTT.

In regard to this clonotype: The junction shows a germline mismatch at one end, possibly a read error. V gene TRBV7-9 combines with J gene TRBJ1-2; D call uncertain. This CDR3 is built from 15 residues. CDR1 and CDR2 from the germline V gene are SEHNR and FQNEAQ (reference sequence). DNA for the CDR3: TGTGCCAACAGCCACGGGCAGCGGAAATCCTATGGCTACACCTTC. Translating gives CANSHGQRKSYGYTF.

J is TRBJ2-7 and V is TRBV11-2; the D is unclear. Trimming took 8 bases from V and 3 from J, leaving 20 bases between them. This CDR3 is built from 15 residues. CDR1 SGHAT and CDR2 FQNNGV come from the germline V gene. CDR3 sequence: CASGPSVGIFYEQYF. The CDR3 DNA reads TGTGCCAGCGGCCCATCTGTGGGAATATTCTACGAGCAGTACTTC.

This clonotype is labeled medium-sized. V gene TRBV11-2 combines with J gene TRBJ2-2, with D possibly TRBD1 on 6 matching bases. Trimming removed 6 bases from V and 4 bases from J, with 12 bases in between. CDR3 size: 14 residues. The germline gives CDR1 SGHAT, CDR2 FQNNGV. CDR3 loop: CASSWGHRTGELFF. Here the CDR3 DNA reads TGTGCCAGCAGTTGGGGACACCGCACCGGGGAGCTGTTTTTT.

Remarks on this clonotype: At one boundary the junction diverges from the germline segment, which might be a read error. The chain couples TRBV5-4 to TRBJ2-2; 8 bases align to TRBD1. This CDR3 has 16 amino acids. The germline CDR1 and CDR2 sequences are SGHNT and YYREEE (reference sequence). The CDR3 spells CASSLAGQGNTGGLFF. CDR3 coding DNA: TGTGCCAGCAGCTTGGCAGGACAGGGTAACACCGGGGGGCTGTTTTTT.

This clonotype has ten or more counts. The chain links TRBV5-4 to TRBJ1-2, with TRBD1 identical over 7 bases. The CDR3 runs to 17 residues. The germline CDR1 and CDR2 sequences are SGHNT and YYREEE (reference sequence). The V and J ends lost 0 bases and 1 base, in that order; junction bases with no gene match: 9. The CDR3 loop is CASSLGGMDRFNYGYTF. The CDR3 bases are TGTGCCAGCAGCTTGGGGGGCATGGACAGGTTTAACTATGGCTACACCTTC.

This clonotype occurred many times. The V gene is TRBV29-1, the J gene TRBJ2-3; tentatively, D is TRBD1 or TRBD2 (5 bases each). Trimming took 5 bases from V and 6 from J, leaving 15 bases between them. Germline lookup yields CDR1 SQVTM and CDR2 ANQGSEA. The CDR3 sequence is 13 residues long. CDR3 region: CSVPRGQGDTQYF. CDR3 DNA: TGCAGCGTTCCTCGGGGCCAAGGGGATACGCAGTATTTT.

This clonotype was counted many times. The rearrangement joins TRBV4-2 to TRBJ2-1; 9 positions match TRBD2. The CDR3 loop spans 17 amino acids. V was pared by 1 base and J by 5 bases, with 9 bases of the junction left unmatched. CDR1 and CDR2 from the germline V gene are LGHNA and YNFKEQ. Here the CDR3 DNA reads TGTGCCAGCAGCCAAGGTCCGGGCGGGAGGGACCACAATGAGCAGTTCTTC. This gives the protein CASSQGPGGRDHNEQFF.

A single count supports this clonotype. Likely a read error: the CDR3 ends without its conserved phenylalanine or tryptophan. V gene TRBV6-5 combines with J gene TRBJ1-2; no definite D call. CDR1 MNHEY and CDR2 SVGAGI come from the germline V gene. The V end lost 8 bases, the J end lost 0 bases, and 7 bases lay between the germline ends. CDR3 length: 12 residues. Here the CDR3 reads CASFTSNYGYTI. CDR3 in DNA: TGTGCCAGCTTTACATCTAACTATGGCTACACCATT.

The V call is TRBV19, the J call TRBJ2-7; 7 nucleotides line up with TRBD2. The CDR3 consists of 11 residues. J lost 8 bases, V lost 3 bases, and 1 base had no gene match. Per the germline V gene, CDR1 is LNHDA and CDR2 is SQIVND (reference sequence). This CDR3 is CASSIGRKQYF. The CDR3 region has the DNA TGTGCCAGTAGTATCGGGAGGAAGCAGTACTTC. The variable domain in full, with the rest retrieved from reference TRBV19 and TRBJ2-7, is DGGITQSPKYLFRKEGQNVTLSCEQNLNHDAMYWYRQDPGQGLRLIYYSQIVNDFQKGDIAEGYSVSREKKESFPLTVTSAQKNPTAFYLCASSIGRKQYFGPGTRLTVT.

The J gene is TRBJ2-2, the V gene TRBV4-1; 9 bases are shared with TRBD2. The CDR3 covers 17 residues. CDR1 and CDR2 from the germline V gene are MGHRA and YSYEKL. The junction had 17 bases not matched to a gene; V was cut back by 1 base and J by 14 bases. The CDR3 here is CASSQGPAGGYTEELFF. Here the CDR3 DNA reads TGCGCCAGCAGCCAAGGTCCAGCGGGAGGCTACACTGAGGAACTGTTTTTT.

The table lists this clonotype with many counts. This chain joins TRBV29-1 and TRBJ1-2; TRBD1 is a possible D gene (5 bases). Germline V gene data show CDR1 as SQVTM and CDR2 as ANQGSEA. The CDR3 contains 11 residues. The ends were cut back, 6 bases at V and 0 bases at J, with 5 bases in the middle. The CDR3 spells CSVGANYGYTF. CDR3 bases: TGCAGCGTAGGGGCTAACTATGGCTACACCTTC.

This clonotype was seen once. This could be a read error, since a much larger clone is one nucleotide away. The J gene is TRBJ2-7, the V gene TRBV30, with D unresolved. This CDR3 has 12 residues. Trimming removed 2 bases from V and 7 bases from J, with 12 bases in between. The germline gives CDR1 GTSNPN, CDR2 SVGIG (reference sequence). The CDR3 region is CAWSSEPLEQYF. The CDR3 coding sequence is TGTGCCTGGAGTTCCGAACCCTTGGAGCAGTACTTC.

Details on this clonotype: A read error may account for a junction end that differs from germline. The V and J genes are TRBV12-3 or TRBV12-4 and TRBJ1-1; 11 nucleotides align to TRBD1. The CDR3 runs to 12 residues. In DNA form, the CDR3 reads TGTGTCAGCAGTTGGGGACAGGGGGAAGCTTCCTTT. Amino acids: CVSSWGQGEASF.

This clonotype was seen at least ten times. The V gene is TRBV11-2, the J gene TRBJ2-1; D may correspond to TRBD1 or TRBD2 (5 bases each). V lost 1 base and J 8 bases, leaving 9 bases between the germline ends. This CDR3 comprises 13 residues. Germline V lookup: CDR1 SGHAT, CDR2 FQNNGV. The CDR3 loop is CASSLGVGHEQFF. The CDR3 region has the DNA TGTGCCAGCAGCTTAGGCGTGGGACATGAGCAGTTCTTC.

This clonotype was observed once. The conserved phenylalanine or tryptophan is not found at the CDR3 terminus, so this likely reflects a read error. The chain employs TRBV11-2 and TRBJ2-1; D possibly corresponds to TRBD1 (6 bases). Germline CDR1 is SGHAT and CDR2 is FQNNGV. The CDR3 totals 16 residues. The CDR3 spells CDSSSPGGGPYNEQFL. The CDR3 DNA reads TGTGACAGCAGCTCGCCCGGTGGGGGCCCCTACAATGAGCAGTTCTTA.

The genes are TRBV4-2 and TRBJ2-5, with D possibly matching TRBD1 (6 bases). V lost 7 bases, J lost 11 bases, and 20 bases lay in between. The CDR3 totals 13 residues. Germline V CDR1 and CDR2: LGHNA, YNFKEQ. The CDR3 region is CASNRQEDNEQYF. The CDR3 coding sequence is TGTGCCAGCAACCGACAGGAGGACAATGAGCAGTACTTC.

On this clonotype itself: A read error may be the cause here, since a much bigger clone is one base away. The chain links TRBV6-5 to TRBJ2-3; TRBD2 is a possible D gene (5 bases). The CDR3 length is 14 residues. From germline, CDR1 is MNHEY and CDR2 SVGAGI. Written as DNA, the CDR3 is TGTACCAGCAAGGTCGACTACGGTGCAGATACGCAGTATTTT. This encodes CTSKVDYGADTQYF.

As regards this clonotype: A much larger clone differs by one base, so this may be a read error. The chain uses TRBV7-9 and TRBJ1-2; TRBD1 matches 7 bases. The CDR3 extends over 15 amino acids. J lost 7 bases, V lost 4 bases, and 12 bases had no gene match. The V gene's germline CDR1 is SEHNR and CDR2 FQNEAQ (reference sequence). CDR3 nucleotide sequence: TGTGCCAGCAGCTCTAGCTTCGACAGGGACCCTGGCTACACCTTC. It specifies CASSSSFDRDPGYTF. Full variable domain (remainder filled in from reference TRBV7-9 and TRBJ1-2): DTGVSQNPRHKITKRGQNVTFRCDPISEHNRLYWYRQTLGQGPEFLTYFQNEAQLEKSRLLSDRFSAERPKGSFSTLEIQRTEQGDSAMYLCASSSSFDRDPGYTFGSGTRLTVV.

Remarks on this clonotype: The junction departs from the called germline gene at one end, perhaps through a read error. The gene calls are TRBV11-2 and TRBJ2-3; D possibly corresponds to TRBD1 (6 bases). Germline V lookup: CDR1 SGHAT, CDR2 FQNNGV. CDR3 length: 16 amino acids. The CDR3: CASIQDKGQGSDMQYF. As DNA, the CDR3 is TGTGCCAGCATCCAAGATAAGGGGCAGGGGTCAGATATGCAGTATTTT.

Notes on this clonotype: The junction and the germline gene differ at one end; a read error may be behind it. The CDR3 bases are TGTGCCTGTAGTCGAGACTATCGAAGGCCGAACACTGAAGCTTTCTTT. Translated, it gives CACSRDYRRPNTEAFF. This chain joins TRBV19 and TRBJ1-1, with no clear D. Germline lookup yields CDR1 LNHDA and CDR2 SQIVND (reference sequence). CDR3 length equals 16 residues.

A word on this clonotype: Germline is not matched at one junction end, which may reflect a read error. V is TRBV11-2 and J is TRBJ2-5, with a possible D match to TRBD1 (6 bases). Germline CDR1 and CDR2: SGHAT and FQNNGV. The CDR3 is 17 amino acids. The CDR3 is CASSLVNGGNRQGTQYF. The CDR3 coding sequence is TGTGCCAGCAGCTTAGTCAATGGGGGCAATCGGCAAGGGACCCAGTACTTC. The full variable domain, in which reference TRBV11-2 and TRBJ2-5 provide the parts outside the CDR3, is EAGVAQSPRYKIIEKRQSVAFWCNPISGHATLYWYQQILGQGPKLLIQFQNNGVVDDSQLPKDRFSAERLKGVDSTLKIQPAKLEDSAVYLCASSLVNGGNRQGTQYFGPGTRLLVL.

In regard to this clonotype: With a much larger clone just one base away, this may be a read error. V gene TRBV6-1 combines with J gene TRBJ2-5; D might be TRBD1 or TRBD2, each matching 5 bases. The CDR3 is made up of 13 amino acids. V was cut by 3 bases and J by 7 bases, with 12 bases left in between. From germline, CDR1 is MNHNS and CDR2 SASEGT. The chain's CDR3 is CASSDVGRGTQYF. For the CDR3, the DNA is TGTGCCAGCAGTGATGTGGGACGGGGGACCCAGTACTTC.

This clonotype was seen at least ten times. The CDR3 protein is CASSATGGWRLTSYEQYF. Here the CDR3 DNA reads TGTGCCAGCAGTGCTACAGGCGGCTGGCGCCTGACCTCCTACGAGCAGTACTTC. The J gene is TRBJ2-7, the V gene TRBV6-1, with a tentative D call TRBD1 (5 bases). CDR3 length: 18 amino acids. From germline, CDR1 is MNHNS and CDR2 SASEGT. V was clipped by 4 bases and J by 0 bases, with 22 bases between them.

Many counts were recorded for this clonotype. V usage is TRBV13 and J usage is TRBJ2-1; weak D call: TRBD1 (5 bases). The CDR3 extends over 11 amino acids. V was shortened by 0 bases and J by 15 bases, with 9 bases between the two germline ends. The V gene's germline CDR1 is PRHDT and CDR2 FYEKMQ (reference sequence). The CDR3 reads CASSLGQGPFF. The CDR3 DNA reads TGTGCCAGCAGCTTAGGCCAGGGTCCGTTCTTC.

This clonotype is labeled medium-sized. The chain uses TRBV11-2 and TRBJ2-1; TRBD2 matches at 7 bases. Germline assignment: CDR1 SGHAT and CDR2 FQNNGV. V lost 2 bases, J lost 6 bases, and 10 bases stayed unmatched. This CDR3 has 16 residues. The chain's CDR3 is CASSLSAGGGVNEQFF. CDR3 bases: TGTGCCAGCAGCTTATCGGCTGGGGGGGGGGTCAATGAGCAGTTCTTC.

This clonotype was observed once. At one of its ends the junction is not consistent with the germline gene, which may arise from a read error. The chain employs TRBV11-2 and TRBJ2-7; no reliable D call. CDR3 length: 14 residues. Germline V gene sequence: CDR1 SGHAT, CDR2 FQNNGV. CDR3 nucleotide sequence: TGTGTCAGCAGCTTCAAGCGACATATCTACGAGCGGTACTTC. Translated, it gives CVSSFKRHIYERYF.